This record concerns one T cell receptor beta chain sequence. Clones were read by immunoSEQ multiplex PCR, and TCRdb kept only the in-frame ones, dropping some. This table has some 100,000 clones, 90% appearing once. This specimen belongs to a study of OX40 agonist ivuxolimab in advanced cancers. The CDR3 is made up of 18 amino acids. This sequence was found in an adult with an advanced solid tumor such as melanoma, head and neck, liver or kidney cancer. Specimen: CD4+ or CD8+ T cells sorted from blood, collected in a trial of the OX40 agonist ivuxolimab. The V call is TRBV7-5, the J call TRBJ2-3; TRBD2 was called by the table and not checked on the DNA. TRBV7-5 is assigned pseudogene status. The CDR3 DNA reads as TGTGCCAGAAGCTTAAGGCGCGTGGTTAGCGGGAGCACAGATACGCAGTATTTT. As protein: CARSLRRVVSGSTDTQYF.